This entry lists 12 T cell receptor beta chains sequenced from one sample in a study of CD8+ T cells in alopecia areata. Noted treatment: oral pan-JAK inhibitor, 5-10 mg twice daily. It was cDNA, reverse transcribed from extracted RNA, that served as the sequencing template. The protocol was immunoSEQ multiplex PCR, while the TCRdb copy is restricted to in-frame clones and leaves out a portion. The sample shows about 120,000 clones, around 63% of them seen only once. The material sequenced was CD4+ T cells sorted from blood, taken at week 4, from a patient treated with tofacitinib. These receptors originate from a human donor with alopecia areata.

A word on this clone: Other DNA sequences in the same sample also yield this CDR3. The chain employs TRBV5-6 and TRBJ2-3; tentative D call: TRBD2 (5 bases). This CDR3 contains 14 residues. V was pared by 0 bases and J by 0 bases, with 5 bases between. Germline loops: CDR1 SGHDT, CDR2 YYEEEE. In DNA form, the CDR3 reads TGTGCCAGCAGCTTGGGGACTAGCACAGATACGCAGTATTTT. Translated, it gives CASSLGTSTDTQYF.

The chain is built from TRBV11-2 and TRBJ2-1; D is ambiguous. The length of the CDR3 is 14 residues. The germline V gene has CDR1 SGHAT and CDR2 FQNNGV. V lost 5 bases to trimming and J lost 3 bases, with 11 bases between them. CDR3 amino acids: CASSPSYLYNEQFF. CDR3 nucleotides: TGTGCCAGCAGCCCAAGCTACCTCTACAATGAGCAGTTCTTC.

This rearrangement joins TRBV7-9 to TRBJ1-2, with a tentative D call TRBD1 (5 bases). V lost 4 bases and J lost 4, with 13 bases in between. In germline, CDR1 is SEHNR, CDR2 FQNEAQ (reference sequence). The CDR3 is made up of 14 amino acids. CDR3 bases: TGTGCCAGCAGCTGGGGGGACCGAAGCTATGGCTACACCTTC. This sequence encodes CASSWGDRSYGYTF.

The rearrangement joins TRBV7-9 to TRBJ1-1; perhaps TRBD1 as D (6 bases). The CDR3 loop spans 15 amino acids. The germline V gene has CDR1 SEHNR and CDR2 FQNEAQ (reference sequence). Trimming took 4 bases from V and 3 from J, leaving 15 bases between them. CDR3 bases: TGTGCCAGCAGCTCCCGACAGGCAACCTACACTGAAGCTTTCTTT. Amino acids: CASSSRQATYTEAFF.

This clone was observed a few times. The CDR3 DNA reads TGTGCCAGCAGTGACGGGACAGGGAACACTGAAGCTTTCTTT. Translated: CASSDGTGNTEAFF. V usage is TRBV6-5 and J usage is TRBJ1-1; 8 positions agree with TRBD1. Trimming removed 5 bases from V and 1 base from J; junction bases left unmatched: 3. The CDR3 runs 14 residues. Germline V CDR1 and CDR2: MNHEY, SVGAGI.

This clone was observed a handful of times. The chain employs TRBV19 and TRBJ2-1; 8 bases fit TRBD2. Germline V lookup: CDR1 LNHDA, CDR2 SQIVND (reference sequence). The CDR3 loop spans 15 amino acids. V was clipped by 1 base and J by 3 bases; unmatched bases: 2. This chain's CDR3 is CASSIGGRNYNEQFF. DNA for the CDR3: TGTGCCAGTAGTATAGGCGGGAGGAACTACAATGAGCAGTTCTTC.

CDR3 in amino acids: CASRGTVSYEQYF. The CDR3 region has the DNA TGTGCCAGCAGGGGGACGGTTTCCTACGAGCAGTACTTC. V is TRBV2 and J is TRBJ2-7; the D gene could be TRBD1 or TRBD2 (5 bases each). Germline CDR1 SNHLY, CDR2 FYNNEI. The V and J ends lost 6 bases and 1 base respectively, with 10 bases between them. The CDR3 has 13 residues.

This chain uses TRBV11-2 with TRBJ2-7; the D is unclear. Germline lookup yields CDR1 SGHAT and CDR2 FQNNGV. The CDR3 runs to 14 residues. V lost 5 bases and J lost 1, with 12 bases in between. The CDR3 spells CASSPQPGSYEQYF. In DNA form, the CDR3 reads TGTGCCAGCAGCCCCCAGCCCGGGTCCTACGAGCAGTACTTC.

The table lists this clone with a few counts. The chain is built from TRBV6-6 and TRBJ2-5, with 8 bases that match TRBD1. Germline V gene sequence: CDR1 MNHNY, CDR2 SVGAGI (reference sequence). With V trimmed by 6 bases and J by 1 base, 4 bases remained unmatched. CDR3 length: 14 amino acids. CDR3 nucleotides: TGTGCCAGCAGATATGGGACAGGCCAAGAGACCCAGTACTTC. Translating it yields CASRYGTGQETQYF.

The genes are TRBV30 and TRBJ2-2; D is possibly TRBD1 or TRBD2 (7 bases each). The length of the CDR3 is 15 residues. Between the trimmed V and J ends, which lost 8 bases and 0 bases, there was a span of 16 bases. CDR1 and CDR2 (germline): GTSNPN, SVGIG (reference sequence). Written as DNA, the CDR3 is TGTGCCAGCACAGGGGCGGGAGCGAACACCGGGGAGCTGTTTTTT. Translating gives CASTGAGANTGELFF.

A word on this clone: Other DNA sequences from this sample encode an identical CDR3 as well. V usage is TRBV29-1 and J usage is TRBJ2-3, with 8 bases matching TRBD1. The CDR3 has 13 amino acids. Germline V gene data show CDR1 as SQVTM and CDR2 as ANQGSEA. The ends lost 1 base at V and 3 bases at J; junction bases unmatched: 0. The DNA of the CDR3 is TGCAGCGTTGAAGGACAGGGGACAGATACGCAGTATTTT. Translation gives CSVEGQGTDTQYF.

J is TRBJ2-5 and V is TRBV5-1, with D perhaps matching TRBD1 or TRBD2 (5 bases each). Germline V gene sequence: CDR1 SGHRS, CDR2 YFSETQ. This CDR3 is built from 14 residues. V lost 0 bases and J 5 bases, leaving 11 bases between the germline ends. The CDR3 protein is CASSLAGGSETQYF. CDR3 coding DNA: TGCGCCAGCAGCTTGGCTGGGGGATCGGAGACCCAGTACTTC.